The present T cell receptor beta chain was sequenced within a study of blood T cell repertoires in COVID-19. Overall study context: Specimens from acute and convalescent COVID-19 originated in the United States, Italy and Spain.

This clone was observed once. The CDR3 is made up of 17 amino acids. TCRdb's table, derived via immunoSEQ multiplex PCR, lists solely in-frame clones and lacks some. This sample has approximately 380,000 clones, with 85% found just once. The sequenced material came from peripheral blood. The rearrangement uses TRBV21-1 and TRBJ1-4; the tabulated D call, TRBD1, remains unverified against the DNA. TRBV21-1 is recorded as a pseudogene. This TCR was sampled from a young woman with acute or convalescent COVID-19. The CDR3 region has the DNA TGTGCCAGCAGCAAAAACCTCAAGGGACAGCCAAATGAAAAACTGTTTTTT. It is translated as CASSKNLKGQPNEKLFF.